This TCR beta chain was found in a study of CD8+CD57+ T cells in acquired aplastic anemia. Study in general: Sorted CD4+ and CD8+ cells gave a mean 3.2 ug DNA, range about 0.19 to 27.4 ug.

Genomic DNA constituted the template upon which TCR beta VDJ and CDR3 profiling was performed. TCRdb reanalysed the reads using MiXCR and keeps one entry per CDR3 protein. Of 150,000 to 200,000 distinct CDR3 sequences listed, over 60% are singletons. As concerns this clonotype: Antigen: not known.

With V trimmed by 6 bases and J by 2 bases, 2 bases remained unmatched. The germline CDR1 and CDR2 sequences are ENHRY and SYGVKD. The CDR3 runs to 15 residues. Overall study findings and caveats: Any difference that existed in CD8+ Simpson's diversity between patients and controls was not significant. Comparison of patients with controls identified approximately 28 shared CD8+ CDR3 sequences.

Specimen: sorted CD4+, CD8+, or CD8+CD57+ T cells (not recorded which) from PBMCs. The chain links TRBV10-3 to TRBJ2-1; 12 nucleotides match TRBD2. This receptor was obtained from a human donor with severe aplastic anemia or a healthy control (not recorded which). CDR3 region: CAISPSGGAYNEQFF. DNA for the CDR3: TGTGCCATCAGCCCTAGCGGGGGGGCCTACAATGAGCAGTTCTTC.